The clone carrying this TCR beta chain was detected only a few times. Time point described: patch test 1, 2 weeks after DPC sensitization. Treatment here: therapeutic diphenylcyclopropenone sensitization with weekly scalp DPC. The data belong to a study of human T cells and chemical hapten exposure. Using its own MiXCR run on the RACE reads, TCRdb lists one record per CDR3 protein. Counted here are 90,000 or so distinct CDR3 sequences, over 9.5% occurring once; the ten biggest clones make up 2.2%. Sequenced material: whole blood, taken in connection with sensitization to the hapten diphenylcyclopropenone (DPC). The receptor was derived from a man in his forties or fifties with alopecia areata. Some clones in this sample may be carry-over from other donors' samples.

The CDR3 loop is CASSVGSSNSPLHF. The CDR3 bases are TGTGCCAGCAGCGTAGGCAGTTCTAATTCACCCCTCCACTTT. The chain links TRBV9 to TRBJ1-6; D uncertain. The V end lost 0 bases, the J end lost 6 bases, and 7 bases lay between the germline ends. Germline CDR1 is SGDLS and CDR2 is YYNGEE. The CDR3 is 14 residues long.